This T cell receptor beta chain stems from a study of radiation and T cells in renal cell carcinoma. Here immunoSEQ multiplex PCR was the method, and the copy in TCRdb shows in-frame clones only, minus some. The sample yields 120,000 or so clones, 81% seen once. Time point reported: blood 2 weeks post-SBRT. Treatment defined: 15 Gy SBRT to primary tumor, nephrectomy 4 weeks later. Deletions cut 0 bases from V and 8 bases from J, with 11 bases between. The CDR3 has 14 residues. Germline CDR1 reads KGHSH; CDR2 reads LQKENI. The TCR sequence derives from a man aged 50 to 60 with renal cell carcinoma. The chain couples TRBV18 to TRBJ2-1; no reliable D call. The sequenced sample was blood, obtained from a patient whose treatment included radiotherapy and nephrectomy. DNA of the CDR3: TGTGCCAGCTCACCACCGACTCTCCCTCATGAGCAGTTCTTC. Translation: CASSPPTLPHEQFF. The whole variable domain, filled in from reference TRBV18 and TRBJ2-1, reads NAGVMQNPRHLVRRRGQEARLRCSPMKGHSHVYWYRQLPEEGLKFMVYLQKENIIDESGMPKERFSAEFPKEGPSILRIQQVVRGDSAAYFCASSPPTLPHEQFFGPGTRLTVL.